The entry that follows covers one TCR beta chain sequence. Its antigen is currently unknown. The junction departs from germline at one end; a sequencing error may be responsible. These data belong to a study of tumor and adjacent non-tumor tissue in lung cancer. Study-wide background: Patients were aged about 31 to 85, roughly nine men and about five women, stage I to III. Approximately 4.2 million productive TCRbeta reads were obtained per sample on average.

Study conclusions and caveats: Tumor tissue had significantly higher TCR diversity than normal lung. Top 100 clones took a larger repertoire share in normal lung.

The library came from three nested PCR rounds adapted from ARM-PCR protocols. MiXCR was run by TCRdb on the multiplex PCR reads, yielding one entry per CDR3 protein. Found here are about 100,000 distinct CDR3 sequences, about 60% of them singletons; the top ten hold roughly 19%. The template was RNA from unsorted bulk tissue. More than 3 cm separated this lung sample from the edge of the tumor. Input material: distant non-tumor lung tissue. This sequence originates from a man aged 25-40 years with non-small cell lung cancer.

The CDR3 DNA follows: TGTGCCAGCGACTGGACAGCTGTGAACACTGGAGCTTTCTTT. Amino acids: CASDWTAVNTGAFF. The rearrangement uses TRBV11-1 and TRBJ1-1; perhaps TRBD1 as D (6 bases). The CDR3 has 14 residues. Germline V CDR1 and CDR2: SGHAT, FQDESV (reference sequence).